The present T cell receptor (beta chain) was sequenced within a study of T cell repertoires in cytomegalovirus infection. In this sample, this clonotype turned up once. The antigen is not known. Notes on the study in general: Identification of carriers of CMV plus the relevant HLA was performed using cumulative public TCR beta family frequency.

TCRdb passed the reads through MiXCR, listing each CDR3 protein once. In the table there are about 890,000 distinct CDR3 sequences, around 31% of which are singletons. The CDR3 has 16 amino acids. J was trimmed by 1 base and V by 4 bases; bases with no gene match: 6. CDR1 is MNHNY, CDR2 SVGAGI, per germline (reference sequence). The gene calls are TRBV6-6 and TRBJ2-3, with 9 bases that match TRBD2. This sample comprised cultured CD8+ T cells from PBMCs, obtained from culture after CMV antigen stimulation. This clonotype originated in a human donor in good health (CMV status not recorded). Some clones in this sample may be carry-over from other donors' samples. The CDR3 DNA reads TGTGCCAGCAGTTTCATCTTAGCGGGGGGCACAGATACGCAGTATTTT. It encodes CASSFILAGGTDTQYF.